This TCR beta chain comes out of a study of cytomegalovirus exposure and HLA in healthy donors. Overall study results and limits: Later analysis identified a missense DCLRE1C variant that was linked to TCR beta V- and J-gene trimming. Cytomegalovirus-associated status was assigned to about 150 TCR beta chains. Being indistinguishable, some V segments were excluded, TRBV6-2 and TRBV6-3 among them. Among TCR beta chains of equal frequency, HLA-associated ones were more clonally expanded in a later analysis.

This PCR relied on a set of 60 Vbeta primers and 13 Jbeta primers. Repertoires were generated with immunoSEQ multiplex PCR, while TCRdb's copy carries only in-frame clones and drops some. The table includes some 120,000 clones, about three quarters detected once. A remark on this clone: Its antigen is still unknown.

CDR3 length: 15 amino acids. Trimming took 2 bases from V and 1 from J; bases not matched to a gene: 3. CDR1 is SGHVS and CDR2 is FQNEAQ in the germline V gene. This receptor was obtained from a woman aged 25-40 years in good health and CMV-seronegative. J is TRBJ1-1 and V is TRBV7-8; TRBD1 aligns across 8 bases. The sample consisted of PBMCs. The CDR3 region has the DNA TGTGCCAGCAGCTTAAGACAGGGGCCGAACACTGAAGCTTTCTTT. Translating gives CASSLRQGPNTEAFF.